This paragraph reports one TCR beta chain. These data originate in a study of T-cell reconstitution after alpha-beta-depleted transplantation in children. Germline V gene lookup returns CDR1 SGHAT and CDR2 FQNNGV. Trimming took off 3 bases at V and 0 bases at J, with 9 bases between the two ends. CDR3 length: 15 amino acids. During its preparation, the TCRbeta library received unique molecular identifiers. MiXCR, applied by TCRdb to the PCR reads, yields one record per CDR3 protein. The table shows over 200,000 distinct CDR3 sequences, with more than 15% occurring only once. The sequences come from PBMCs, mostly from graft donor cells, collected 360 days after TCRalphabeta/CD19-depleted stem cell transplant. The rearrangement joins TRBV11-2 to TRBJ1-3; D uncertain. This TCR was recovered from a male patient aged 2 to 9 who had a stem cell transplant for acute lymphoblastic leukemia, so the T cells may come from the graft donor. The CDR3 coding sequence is TGTGCCAGCAGCTTCAGTCGTGACTCTGGAAACACCATATATTTT. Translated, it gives CASSFSRDSGNTIYF. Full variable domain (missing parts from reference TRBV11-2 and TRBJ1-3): EAGVAQSPRYKIIEKRQSVAFWCNPISGHATLYWYQQILGQGPKLLIQFQNNGVVDDSQLPKDRFSAERLKGVDSTLKIQPAKLEDSAVYLCASSFSRDSGNTIYFGEGSWLTVV.